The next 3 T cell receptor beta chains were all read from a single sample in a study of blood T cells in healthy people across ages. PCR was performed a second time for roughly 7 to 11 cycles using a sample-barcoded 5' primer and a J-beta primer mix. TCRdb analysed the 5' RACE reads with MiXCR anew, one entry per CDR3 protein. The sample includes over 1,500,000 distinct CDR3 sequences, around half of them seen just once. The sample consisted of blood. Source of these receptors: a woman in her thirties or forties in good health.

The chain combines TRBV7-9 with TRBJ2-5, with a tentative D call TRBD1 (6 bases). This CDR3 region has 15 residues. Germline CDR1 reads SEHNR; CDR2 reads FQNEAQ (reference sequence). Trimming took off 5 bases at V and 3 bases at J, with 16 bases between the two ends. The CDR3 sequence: CASSPRDNGKETQYF. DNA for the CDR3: TGTGCCAGCAGCCCCCGGGACAACGGAAAAGAGACCCAGTACTTC. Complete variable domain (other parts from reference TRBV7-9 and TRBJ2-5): DTGVSQNPRHKITKRGQNVTFRCDPISEHNRLYWYRQTLGQGPEFLTYFQNEAQLEKSRLLSDRFSAERPKGSFSTLEIQRTEQGDSAMYLCASSPRDNGKETQYFGPGTRLLVL.

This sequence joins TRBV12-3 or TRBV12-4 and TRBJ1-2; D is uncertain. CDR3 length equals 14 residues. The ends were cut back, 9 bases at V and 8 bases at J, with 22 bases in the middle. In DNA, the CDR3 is TGTGCCAGTCGCCCCGGGGTTTCCCCCTACGGCTACACCTTC. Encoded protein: CASRPGVSPYGYTF.

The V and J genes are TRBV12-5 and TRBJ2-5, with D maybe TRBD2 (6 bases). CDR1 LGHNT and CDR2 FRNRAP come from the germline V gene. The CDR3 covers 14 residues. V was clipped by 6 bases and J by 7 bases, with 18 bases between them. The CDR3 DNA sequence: TGTGCTAGTGGATCCGGGACTCCCGGGGGGACCCAGTACTTC. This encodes CASGSGTPGGTQYF.